Listed here are 19 T cell receptor beta chains from one sample, sequenced in a study of PD-L1 blockade in urothelial cancer. Method: immunoSEQ multiplex PCR; TCRdb's copy keeps in-frame clones and lacks some. The table lists 87,000 or so clones, roughly 84% of them singletons. Time point specified: pretreatment peripheral blood. The input for sequencing was PBMCs, taken around atezolizumab (anti-PD-L1) treatment. The source of these receptors is a man aged 55 to 69 with urothelial cancer.

The chain joins TRBV5-1 to TRBJ2-1; 11 bases line up with TRBD2. The V gene's germline CDR1 is SGHRS and CDR2 YFSETQ. This CDR3 comprises 18 residues. Trimming cost V 0 bases and J 4 bases; bases outside gene matches: 9. The CDR3 loop is CASSLALSGGAIYNEQFF. The CDR3 bases are TGCGCCAGCAGCTTGGCCCTTAGCGGGGGGGCAATATACAATGAGCAGTTCTTC.

The chain employs TRBV12-5 and TRBJ2-7; weak D call: TRBD1 (5 bases). CDR3 size: 13 residues. Germline CDR1 is LGHNT and CDR2 is FRNRAP. Between the trimmed V and J ends, which lost 6 bases and 4 bases, there was a span of 13 bases. CDR3 in DNA: TGTGCTAGTGGGTTTGGGGCGGCATACGAGCAGTACTTC. Protein sequence: CASGFGAAYEQYF.

This chain joins TRBV9 and TRBJ1-1, with D possibly TRBD1 on 5 matching bases. The CDR3 is 15 residues long. Germline CDR1 SGDLS, CDR2 YYNGEE. V dropped 0 bases and J dropped 1 base, with 10 bases sitting between them. CDR3 in DNA: TGTGCCAGCAGCGTAGTTACAGGTGCGAACACTGAAGCTTTCTTT. Amino acid sequence: CASSVVTGANTEAFF.

V gene TRBV9 combines with J gene TRBJ2-7; tentative D call: TRBD2 (6 bases). This CDR3 comprises 13 residues. V was cut by 0 bases and J by 7 bases, with 11 bases left in between. Germline V CDR1 and CDR2: SGDLS, YYNGEE. Here the CDR3 reads CASSVEAGSEQYF. The CDR3 DNA sequence: TGTGCCAGCAGCGTAGAAGCGGGTTCAGAGCAGTACTTC.

This clone has only a few counts. The chain links TRBV9 to TRBJ1-1, with D hard to call. This CDR3 comprises 13 residues. Trimming removed 1 base from V and 6 bases from J, with 10 bases in between. Looked up from germline, CDR1 is SGDLS and CDR2 is YYNGEE. The CDR3 sequence is CASSVRGGSEAFF. The CDR3 DNA is TGTGCCAGCAGCGTAAGAGGCGGCTCTGAAGCTTTCTTT.

The V call is TRBV6-1, the J call TRBJ1-5, with 7 bases fitting TRBD1. Germline-derived CDR1 and CDR2 are MNHNS and SASEGT. There are 14 residues in the CDR3. Trimming at V came to 7 bases and at J to 1 base, leaving 4 bases not matched to a gene. This CDR3 reads CASNTGVSNQPQHF. DNA of the CDR3: TGTGCCAGCAATACAGGGGTGAGCAATCAGCCCCAGCATTTT.

The rearrangement joins TRBV4-3 to TRBJ2-2; D possibly corresponds to TRBD2 (5 bases). The germline gives CDR1 LGHNA, CDR2 YSLEER. This CDR3 contains 14 residues. Trimming took 6 bases from V and 0 from J, leaving 8 bases between them. The CDR3 spells CASSLLANTGELFF. CDR3 DNA: TGCGCCAGCAGTCTACTAGCGAACACCGGGGAGCTGTTTTTT.

This sequence joins TRBV5-1 and TRBJ2-5; D not resolved. The CDR3 covers 13 residues. V was pared by 4 bases and J by 4 bases, with 11 bases between. Germline CDR1 reads SGHRS; CDR2 reads YFSETQ. Here the CDR3 DNA reads TGCGCCAGCAGCCCCCTTTACGGAGAGACCCAGTACTTC. Translation: CASSPLYGETQYF.

This chain uses TRBV10-3 with TRBJ2-7, with TRBD2 matching 12 bases. The J segment lost 0 bases and the V segment lost 6 bases, leaving 15 bases of the junction unmatched. The CDR3 has 19 amino acids. The V gene's germline CDR1 is ENHRY and CDR2 SYGVKD. The chain's CDR3 is CAIRGQGTLAGGSSYEQYF. The CDR3 DNA follows: TGTGCCATCAGGGGACAGGGGACCCTAGCGGGAGGGAGCTCCTACGAGCAGTACTTC.

The chain is built from TRBV29-1 and TRBJ2-1, with 9 bases that match TRBD2. With V trimmed by 1 base and J by 3 bases, 4 bases remained unmatched. The length of the CDR3 is 15 residues. The germline CDR1 and CDR2 sequences are SQVTM and ANQGSEA. The chain's CDR3 is CSVEGLAGHYNEQFF. DNA of the CDR3: TGCAGCGTTGAAGGCCTAGCGGGACACTACAATGAGCAGTTCTTC.

CDR3 nucleotide sequence: TGTGCCAGCACCTCAGGGGCTGGGACTAGCGTTTACAATGAGCAGTTCTTC. This codes for CASTSGAGTSVYNEQFF. J is TRBJ2-1 and V is TRBV5-4; TRBD2 aligns across 10 bases. The CDR3 extends over 17 amino acids. CDR1 is SGHNT and CDR2 is YYREEE in the germline V gene (reference sequence). V trimming: 6 bases; J trimming: 4 bases; junction bases outside the gene matches: 13.

The chain joins TRBV4-2 to TRBJ2-3; D might be TRBD1 (5 bases). Trimming took 0 bases from V and 3 from J, leaving 10 bases between them. The CDR3 spans 15 residues. The germline CDR1 and CDR2 sequences are LGHNA and YNFKEQ. The CDR3 loop reads CASSQEDTYTDTQYF. CDR3 nucleotide sequence: TGTGCCAGCAGCCAAGAGGACACTTATACAGATACGCAGTATTTT.

The chain carries TRBV6-6 and TRBJ1-4; D is perhaps TRBD1 (5 bases). The V and J ends lost 4 bases and 5 bases respectively, with 14 bases between them. The germline CDR1 and CDR2 sequences are MNHNY and SVGAGI (reference sequence). The CDR3 spans 15 residues. This chain's CDR3 is CASSLGREINEKLFF. The CDR3 nucleotides are TGTGCCAGCAGTTTGGGGCGGGAGATAAATGAAAAACTGTTTTTT.

V and J are TRBV19 and TRBJ1-2; the D gene is possibly TRBD1 (6 bases). From germline, CDR1 is LNHDA and CDR2 SQIVND (reference sequence). CDR3 length: 13 amino acids. The V end lost 8 bases, the J end lost 6 bases, and 16 bases lay between the germline ends. As DNA, the CDR3 is TGTGCCAGTGGAGCCGGGACATACAATGGCTACACCTTC. It encodes CASGAGTYNGYTF.

The J gene is TRBJ2-3, the V gene TRBV7-6; 11 nucleotides line up with TRBD2. V dropped 6 bases and J dropped 0; count of bases not matched to a gene: 5. Germline CDR1 reads SGHVS; CDR2 reads FNYEAQ. This CDR3 is 16 amino acids long. CDR3 region: CASSRLAGPSTDTQYF. CDR3 bases: TGTGCCAGCAGTCGACTAGCGGGGCCTAGCACAGATACGCAGTATTTT.

The V and J genes are TRBV19 and TRBJ2-3; 9 positions agree with TRBD2. Germline values: CDR1 LNHDA, CDR2 SQIVND (reference sequence). The CDR3 is made up of 15 amino acids. V trimming: 3 bases; J trimming: 4 bases; junction bases outside the gene matches: 5. The CDR3 protein is CASSIASGTADTQYF. For the CDR3, the DNA is TGTGCCAGTAGTATCGCTAGCGGGACTGCAGATACGCAGTATTTT.

This clone has just a few counts. The chain recombines TRBV30 with TRBJ1-4, with 9 bases fitting TRBD1. The junction had 6 bases not matched to a gene; V was cut back by 6 bases and J by 7 bases. Germline loops: CDR1 GTSNPN, CDR2 SVGIG (reference sequence). This CDR3 has 13 amino acids. The CDR3 DNA sequence: TGTGCCTGCTCGACAGGGGGAGGTGAAAAACTGTTTTTT. Amino acids: CACSTGGGEKLFF.

This chain joins TRBV19 and TRBJ2-7; 11 bases line up with TRBD2. Germline CDR1 LNHDA, CDR2 SQIVND (reference sequence). The CDR3 is 16 residues long. The junction had 7 bases not matched to a gene; V was cut back by 6 bases and J by 0 bases. The CDR3 reads CASRISGTSGSYEQYF. The CDR3 nucleotides are TGTGCCAGTAGAATCTCCGGGACTAGCGGCTCCTACGAGCAGTACTTC.

This clone was observed a few times. This chain links TRBV7-2 with TRBJ1-1, with D maybe TRBD1 (6 bases). The V end lost 5 bases, the J end lost 1 base, and 8 bases lay between the germline ends. Germline CDR1 SGHTA, CDR2 FQGNSA. This CDR3 region has 13 residues. DNA of the CDR3: TGTGCCAGCAGCCTCAGGGGGAACACTGAAGCTTTCTTT. Amino acid sequence: CASSLRGNTEAFF.